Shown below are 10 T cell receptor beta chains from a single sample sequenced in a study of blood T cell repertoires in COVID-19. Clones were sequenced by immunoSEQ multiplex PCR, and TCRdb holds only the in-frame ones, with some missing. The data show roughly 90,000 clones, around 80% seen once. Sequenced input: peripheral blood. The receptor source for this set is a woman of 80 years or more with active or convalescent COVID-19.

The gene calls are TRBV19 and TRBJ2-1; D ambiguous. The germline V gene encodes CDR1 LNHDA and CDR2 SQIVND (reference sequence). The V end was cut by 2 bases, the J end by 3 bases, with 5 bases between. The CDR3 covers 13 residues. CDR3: CASSIRGYNEQFF. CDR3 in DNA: TGTGCCAGTAGTATACGAGGCTACAATGAGCAGTTCTTC.

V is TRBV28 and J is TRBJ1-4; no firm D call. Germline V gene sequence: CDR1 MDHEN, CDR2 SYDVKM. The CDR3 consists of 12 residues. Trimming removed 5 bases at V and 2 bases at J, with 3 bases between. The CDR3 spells CASSRTNEKLFF. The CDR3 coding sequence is TGTGCCAGCAGTCGGACTAATGAAAAACTGTTTTTT.

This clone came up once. The CDR3 nucleotides read TGCGCCAGCAGCCAAGATTCAGCGGTCCGGGATACGCAGTATTTT. Translated: CASSQDSAVRDTQYF. The chain uses TRBV4-3 and TRBJ2-3; D is perhaps TRBD2 (5 bases). The length of the CDR3 is 15 residues. Between the trimmed V and J ends, which lost 0 bases and 6 bases, there was a span of 13 bases. CDR1 and CDR2 from the germline V gene are LGHNA and YSLEER.

CDR3 coding DNA: TGTGCCAGCAGCACCCTAGGACAGGGATTTACTGAAGCTTTCTTT. It yields the protein CASSTLGQGFTEAFF. The chain joins TRBV11-2 to TRBJ1-1; 8 nucleotides agree with TRBD1. Looked up from germline, CDR1 is SGHAT and CDR2 is FQNNGV. V lost 5 bases to trimming and J lost 5 bases; unmatched junction nucleotides: 10. CDR3 length: 15 residues.

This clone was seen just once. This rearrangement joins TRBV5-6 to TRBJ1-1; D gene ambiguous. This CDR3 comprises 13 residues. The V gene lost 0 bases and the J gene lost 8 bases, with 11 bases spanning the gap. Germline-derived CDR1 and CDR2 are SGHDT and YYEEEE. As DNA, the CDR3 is TGTGCCAGCAGCTTGGAGTCCGGTCTAGAAGCTTTCTTT. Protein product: CASSLESGLEAFF.

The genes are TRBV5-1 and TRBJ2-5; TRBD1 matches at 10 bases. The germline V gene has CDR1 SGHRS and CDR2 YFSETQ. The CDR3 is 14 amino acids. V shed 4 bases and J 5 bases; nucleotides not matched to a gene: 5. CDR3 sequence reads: CASSVGQGMETQYF. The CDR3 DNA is TGCGCCAGCAGCGTGGGACAGGGGATGGAGACCCAGTACTTC.

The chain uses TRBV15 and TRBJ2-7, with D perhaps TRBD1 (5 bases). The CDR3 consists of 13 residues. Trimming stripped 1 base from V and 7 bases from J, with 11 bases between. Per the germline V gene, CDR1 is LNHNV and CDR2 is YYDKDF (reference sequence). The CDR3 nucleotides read TGTGCCACCAGCAGAGGCGCAGGGCGAGAGCAGTACTTC. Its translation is CATSRGAGREQYF.

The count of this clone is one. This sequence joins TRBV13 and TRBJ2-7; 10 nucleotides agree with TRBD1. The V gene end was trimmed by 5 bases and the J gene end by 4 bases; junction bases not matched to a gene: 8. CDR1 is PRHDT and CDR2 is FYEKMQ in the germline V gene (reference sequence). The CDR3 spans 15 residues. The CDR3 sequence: CASSLGQGGSYEQYF. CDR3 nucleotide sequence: TGTGCCAGCAGCCTTGGACAGGGGGGTTCATACGAGCAGTACTTC.

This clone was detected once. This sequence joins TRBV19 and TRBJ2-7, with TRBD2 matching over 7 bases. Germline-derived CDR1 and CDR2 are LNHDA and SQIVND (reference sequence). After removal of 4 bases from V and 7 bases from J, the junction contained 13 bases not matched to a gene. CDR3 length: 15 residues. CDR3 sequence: CASSRTGGSSSEQYF. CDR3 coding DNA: TGTGCCAGTAGTAGGACGGGCGGGAGCTCTTCGGAGCAGTACTTC.

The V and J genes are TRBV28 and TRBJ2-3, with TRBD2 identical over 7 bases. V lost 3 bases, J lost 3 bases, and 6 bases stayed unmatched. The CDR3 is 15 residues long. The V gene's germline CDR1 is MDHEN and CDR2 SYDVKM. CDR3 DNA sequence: TGTGCCAGCAGTTTGGGAGGGGTAGGGACAGATACGCAGTATTTT. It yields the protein CASSLGGVGTDTQYF.